The present T cell receptor beta chain was sequenced within a study of shared clonotypes between healthy human individuals. Nashville, Tennessee was home to all donors, who were Caucasian adults. Germline V lookup: CDR1 LGHNA, CDR2 YNFKEQ. CDR3 length equals 16 residues. V shed 1 base, J shed 4 bases, and the junction held 7 bases outside the gene matches. The quantity of DNA used in unsorted PBMC replicate PCRs was approximately 300 ng, corresponding to tens of thousands of T cell genomes. Method: immunoSEQ multiplex PCR; TCRdb's copy keeps in-frame clones and lacks some. The table lists about 92,000 clones, roughly half of them singletons.

The sequenced sample consisted of PBMCs. This chain uses TRBV4-2 with TRBJ2-7; TRBD2 agrees at 10 bases. The sequence was obtained from a woman aged 40 to 55 in good health. Some clones in this sample may be carry-over from other donors' samples. The chain's CDR3 is CASSQGSGTSAYEQYF. The CDR3 DNA reads as TGTGCCAGCAGCCAAGGGTCCGGGACTAGCGCTTACGAGCAGTACTTC.